This TCR beta chain was observed in a study of identical twins. This clonotype was picked up a small number of times. Its target is not known. Trimming took 2 bases from V and 1 from J, leaving 16 bases between them. The V gene's germline CDR1 is SGHRS and CDR2 YFSETQ. The CDR3 is 18 amino acids. Template switching added a universal primer site, and cDNA bore unique molecular identifiers. Via MiXCR, TCRdb re-called the 5' RACE reads, giving one row per CDR3 protein. This sample carries approximately 210,000 distinct CDR3 sequences, around a tenth of them seen once, and the ten largest clones take around 5%. Findings and caveats of the study: Analyses of zero insertions could be partly confounded by invariant MAIT and iNKT cells. Twin-shared out-of-frame alpha sequences showed excess low generation probability.

Healthy Caucasians, and only they, were the donors. Sequences were obtained from memory (CD45RO+) T cells sorted from blood. The chain couples TRBV5-1 to TRBJ2-6; a possible D gene is TRBD1 (5 bases). This TCR came from a woman younger than 30 in good health. DNA for the CDR3: TGCGCCAGCAGCTTATCCCCAGGGTTAACGTCTGGGGCCAACGTCCTGACTTTC. Translation: CASSLSPGLTSGANVLTF.